This record concerns one T cell receptor beta chain sequence. The antigen is undetermined. The sample originates from a study of cytomegalovirus exposure and HLA in healthy donors. Study as a whole: Findings of an earlier analysis included roughly 110 million unique TCR beta sequences from some 180 million T cells. Whole-study results and caveats: Clonal expansion, a later analysis showed, was greater in HLA-associated TCR beta chains than in equally common others. The listing of 150 to 200 TCR beta chains classed them as cytomegalovirus-associated.

CDR3 length equals 13 residues. CDR1 MGHDK and CDR2 SYGVNS come from the germline V gene. V was clipped by 4 bases and J by 3 bases, with 9 bases between them. Every donor was a healthy person donating bone marrow. PCR used 60 Vbeta primers and 13 Jbeta primers. Here immunoSEQ multiplex PCR was the method, and the copy in TCRdb shows in-frame clones only, minus some. The data contain more than 95,000 clones, about three quarters of them singletons. Sequenced material: PBMCs. This chain links TRBV25-1 with TRBJ1-1, with D perhaps TRBD1 (6 bases). The receptor comes from a male donor in good health and CMV-seronegative. The CDR3 reads CASSVQGYTEAFF. CDR3 coding DNA: TGTGCCAGCAGTGTACAGGGTTACACTGAAGCTTTCTTT.